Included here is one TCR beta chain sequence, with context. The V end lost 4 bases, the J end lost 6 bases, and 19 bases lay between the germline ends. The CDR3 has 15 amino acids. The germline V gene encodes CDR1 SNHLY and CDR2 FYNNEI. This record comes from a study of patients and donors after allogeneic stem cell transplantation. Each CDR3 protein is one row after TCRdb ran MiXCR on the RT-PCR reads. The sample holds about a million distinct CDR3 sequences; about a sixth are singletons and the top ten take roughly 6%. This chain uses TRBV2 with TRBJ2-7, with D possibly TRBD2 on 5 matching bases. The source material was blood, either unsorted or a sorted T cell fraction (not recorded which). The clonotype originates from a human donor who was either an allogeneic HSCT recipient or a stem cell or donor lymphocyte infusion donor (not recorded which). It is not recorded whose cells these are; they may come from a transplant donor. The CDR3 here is CASSAEGPPLGEQYF. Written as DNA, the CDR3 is TGTGCCAGCAGTGCCGAGGGTCCCCCCTTGGGCGAGCAGTACTTC.